The T cell receptor (beta chain) under discussion was sequenced for a study of blood T cell repertoires in COVID-19. In the study overall: From the United States, Italy and Spain came samples of acute and convalescent COVID-19.

Germline V lookup: CDR1 MNHEY, CDR2 SMNVEV (reference sequence). J gave up 5 bases and V 4 bases, and 3 bases lay outside the gene matches. CDR3 size: 15 residues. Generated by immunoSEQ multiplex PCR, the TCRdb table keeps only in-frame clones and is missing some. The sample holds roughly 250,000 clones, 88% seen once. The genes are TRBV27 and TRBJ1-5, with 12 bases lining up with TRBD1. The material sequenced was peripheral blood. This TCR came from a woman aged 40 to 55 who had recovered from COVID-19. The DNA of the CDR3 is TGTGCCAGCAGTTCGGGGACAGGGGGCTATCAGCCCCAGCATTTT. Its translation is CASSSGTGGYQPQHF.